This T cell receptor (beta chain) was obtained from a study of T cell responses to AZD1222 COVID-19 vaccine. Across the study: Second-dose groups at about 4 or about 12 weeks were pooled. Study-level points and caveats: Dominant at 160-218 and 743-854, vaccine-associated CD4 TCRs also spanned spike. Clonal diversity may have been underestimated, and the donors were mostly white British, with more females than males. Only six people who got AZD1222 tested seropositive at baseline.

Remarks on this clone: The target antigen is unknown.

Clones were read by immunoSEQ multiplex PCR, and TCRdb kept only the in-frame ones, dropping some. This sample has about 110,000 clones, with around 87% found just once. V dropped 4 bases and J dropped 4; count of bases not matched to a gene: 1. CDR3 length: 14 residues. CDR1 is SNHLY, CDR2 FYNNEI, per germline. This clonotype originated in an adult in good health. The genes are TRBV2 and TRBJ1-6, with TRBD1 matching over 7 bases. The sample in question was peripheral blood, obtained on day 0 of AZD1222 vaccination. The DNA for the CDR3 is TGTGCCAGCAGTGGGGGACAGTATAATTCACCCCTCCACTTT. Its protein is CASSGGQYNSPLHF.